In its sample, the clone carrying this T cell receptor (beta chain) was seen a few times. Its specificity is unknown. The data were obtained in a study of regulatory T cells in long-lasting Graves disease. Study background: Persistent Graves' disease denoted over 5 years of antithyroid drugs plus positive TSH receptor antibodies.

Assembly of TCR beta libraries relied on iRepertoire HTBI primers together with Arm-PCR of CDR3 regions. TCRdb fed the multiplex PCR reads into MiXCR, producing one record per CDR3 protein. Here the sample spans around 460,000 distinct CDR3 sequences, 20% to 25% being singletons. Study-level findings and limits: Persistent disease preferred TRBV28, TRBJ1-2 and TRBJ2-5; new disease, TRBV20-1 and TRBJ2-1. TCR diversity was lower in persistent Graves' patients (versus newly diagnosed ones).

The CDR3 sequence is 14 residues long. Germline trimming cut 5 bases from V and 7 bases from J; bases unmatched to any gene: 6. Germline V lookup: CDR1 GTSNPN, CDR2 SVGIG (reference sequence). As to time point: persistent/refractory GD, antithyroid drugs over 5 years with positive TRAb. Isolated PBMC RNA provided the starting material for the TCR library. By American Thyroid Association guidelines, Graves' disease was diagnosed in the cohort. The clonotype was recovered from a female donor with Graves disease. Specimen: peripheral blood mononuclear cells (PBMCs), collected when the disease was refractory, from a patient treated with antithyroid drugs. The chain employs TRBV30 and TRBJ2-1; 12 positions agree with TRBD1. CDR3 coding DNA: TGTGCCTGGGGACCGGGACAGGGGGCTAATGAGCAGTTCTTC. Encoded protein: CAWGPGQGANEQFF.